This T cell receptor (beta chain) was identified during a study of cytomegalovirus exposure and HLA in healthy donors. General observations from the study: Cytomegalovirus-associated TCR beta chains were listed, numbering around 150.

The donors were in the 120-subject validation cohort; that cohort was separate from the approximately 670-subject first cohort. CDR1 is MNHNY and CDR2 is SVGAGI in the germline V gene (reference sequence). The CDR3 is 12 amino acids. The germline V and J ends were trimmed by 2 bases and 4 bases, with 6 bases remaining between them. Remarks on this clone: Antigen specificity is unknown.

Profiling relied on immunoSEQ multiplex PCR, and the TCRdb table lists in-frame clones only, not all of them. Of approximately 99,000 clones in the sample, approximately 85% were seen once. This receptor was taken from a woman aged 18-29 years in good health and CMV-seronegative. The chain employs TRBV6-6 and TRBJ2-7; D not resolved. Sequences were obtained from PBMCs. The CDR3 DNA reads TGTGCCAGCAGTTACAATTCGTACGAGCAGTACTTC. Translating it yields CASSYNSYEQYF.